A selection of T cell receptor beta chains follows, all from one sample in a study of cytomegalovirus exposure and HLA in healthy donors. Produced via immunoSEQ multiplex PCR; TCRdb's table is partial and in-frame only. The data show over 150,000 clones, with over 80% seen just once and about 2% held by the top ten. Sequencing used PBMCs. These receptors all come from a human donor in good health. The CDR3 runs from the conserved cysteine through the conserved F or W. Fields, in order: CDR3 protein, CDR3 DNA, D gene, CDR3 length, J gene, clone size, V gene. D genes are given only for firm matches. Some rows have no size entry. The others give once, few or many, or a class for an expanded clone.

CASSVLAAQTQYF	TGTGCCAGCAGCGTTTTAGCGGCCCAGACCCAGTACTTC	.	13	TRBJ2-5	.	TRBV5-6
CATSRAGTSNTEAFF	TGTGCCACCAGCAGAGCAGGGACATCGAACACTGAAGCTTTCTTT	.	15	TRBJ1-1	.	TRBV15
CASSLSGGGGYTF	TGTGCCAGCAGCTTATCAGGGGGCGGAGGCTACACCTTC	TRBD1	13	TRBJ1-2	once	TRBV7-3
CASSLVQGDAEAFF	TGCGCCAGCAGCTTGGTACAGGGTGACGCTGAAGCTTTCTTT	.	14	TRBJ1-1	.	TRBV5-1
CASSYTGGGDEQFF	TGTGCCAGCAGTTACACGGGGGGAGGGGATGAGCAGTTCTTC	TRBD2	14	TRBJ2-1	.	TRBV6-6
CASSPRAGSRTDTQYF	TGTGCCAGCAGCCCTAGGGCAGGGTCAAGAACAGATACGCAGTATTTT	.	16	TRBJ2-3	.	TRBV13
CASSLDAADETQYF	TGTGCCAGCAGCTTAGACGCCGCGGATGAGACCCAGTACTTC	.	14	TRBJ2-5	few	TRBV7-2
CATSRVLERSDEQFF	TGTGCCACCAGCAGAGTACTTGAGCGTTCTGATGAGCAGTTCTTC	.	15	TRBJ2-1	.	TRBV15
CASSWDRFNSPLHF	TGTGCCAGCAGCTGGGACAGGTTTAATTCACCCCTCCACTTT	TRBD1	14	TRBJ1-6	.	TRBV5-6
CATLSRDSSYSGANVLTF	TGTGCCACCCTCTCCCGGGACAGCTCTTACTCTGGGGCCAACGTCCTGACTTTC	TRBD1	18	TRBJ2-6	once	TRBV15
CASSSRQLPVNEQFF	TGTGCCAGCAGTTCGAGACAGTTACCCGTCAATGAGCAGTTCTTC	.	15	TRBJ2-1	.	TRBV2
CSALSYEQYF	TGCAGTGCTCTGAGCTACGAGCAGTACTTC	.	10	TRBJ2-7	.	TRBV20-1
CASSYSTGFETQYF	TGTGCCAGCAGTTACTCGACGGGGTTCGAGACCCAGTACTTC	.	14	TRBJ2-5	.	TRBV6-5
CASSLELAGDEQFF	TGCGCCAGCAGCTTGGAGCTAGCGGGGGATGAGCAGTTCTTC	TRBD2	14	TRBJ2-1	.	TRBV5-1
CASSQDRAGTNEKLFF	TGCGCCAGCAGCCAAGATCGTGCAGGGACTAATGAAAAACTGTTTTTT	.	16	TRBJ1-4	.	TRBV4-3
CAISESDGTPNYGYTF	TGTGCCATCAGTGAGTCCGACGGGACACCTAACTATGGCTACACCTTC	.	16	TRBJ1-2	.	TRBV10-3
CASSYSRGVDTEAFF	TGTGCCAGCAGTTACAGTAGGGGCGTGGACACTGAAGCTTTCTTT	.	15	TRBJ1-1	once	TRBV6-6
CASSQDPAGGSGYTF	TGCGCCAGCAGCCAAGACCCAGCAGGGGGCAGTGGCTACACCTTC	TRBD1	15	TRBJ1-2	.	TRBV4-3
CASSPPPGQSNTEAFF	TGTGCCAGCAGTCCACCACCGGGACAGTCGAACACTGAAGCTTTCTTT	TRBD1	16	TRBJ1-1	.	TRBV27
CASSQVTGGASFF	TGTGCCAGCAGCCAAGTTACAGGGGGCGCTTCTTTCTTT	TRBD1	13	TRBJ1-1	.	TRBV14
CATSRDTTGTIYF	TGTGCCACCAGCAGAGACACTACCGGCACCATATATTTT	.	13	TRBJ1-3	.	TRBV15
CATSNPSGDQPQHF	TGTGCCACCAGCAACCCCTCCGGGGATCAGCCCCAGCATTTT	.	14	TRBJ1-5	few	TRBV15
CASSTDRGNEQFF	TGTGCCAGCAGTACCGACAGGGGGAATGAGCAGTTCTTC	TRBD1	13	TRBJ2-1	.	TRBV2
CASSPRAGETEAFF	TGTGCCAGCAGCCCCCGGGCAGGGGAAACTGAAGCTTTCTTT	.	14	TRBJ1-1	.	TRBV28
CASSLGDSEAFF	TGTGCCAGCAGCTTAGGAGACAGTGAAGCTTTCTTT	.	12	TRBJ1-1	.	TRBV7-8
CASSFDRGNNQPQHF	TGTGCCAGTAGTTTCGACAGGGGGAACAATCAGCCCCAGCATTTT	TRBD1	15	TRBJ1-5	.	TRBV19
CSVTTGELQFF	TGCAGCGTTACCACAGGGGAATTACAGTTCTTC	TRBD1	11	TRBJ2-1	.	TRBV29-1
CASSPETALRETQYF	TGTGCCAGCTCACCGGAGACAGCGTTAAGGGAGACCCAGTACTTC	.	15	TRBJ2-5	.	TRBV18
CASSGPPGGNEKLFF	TGTGCCAGCAGCGGGCCCCCCGGGGGAAATGAAAAACTGTTTTTT	.	15	TRBJ1-4	.	TRBV9
CASSPQTGGNYNEQFF	TGTGCCAGCAGCCCTCAAACAGGGGGGAATTACAATGAGCAGTTCTTC	TRBD1	16	TRBJ2-1	once	TRBV9
CASSLDRGTYEQYF	TGTGCCAGCAGCTTGGACAGGGGAACCTACGAGCAGTACTTC	TRBD1	14	TRBJ2-7	.	TRBV7-9
CASSESIVKTESSYNEQFF	TGCGCCAGCAGTGAGTCGATCGTTAAAACTGAGAGCTCCTACAATGAGCAGTTCTTC	.	19	TRBJ2-1	.	TRBV10-1
CASSMGGSTYEQYF	TGTGCCAGTAGTATGGGAGGCAGCACCTACGAGCAGTACTTC	.	14	TRBJ2-7	.	TRBV19
CATSRDPGSTGELFF	TGTGCCACCAGCAGAGATCCGGGGTCCACCGGGGAGCTGTTTTTT	.	15	TRBJ2-2	.	TRBV15
CASSPRAAGEQFF	TGTGCCAGCAGTCCCCGGGCAGCGGGGGAGCAGTTCTTC	TRBD2	13	TRBJ2-1	few	TRBV6-5
CASSWGLGGQQYF	TGTGCCAGCAGTTGGGGACTAGGGGGGCAGCAGTACTTC	TRBD2	13	TRBJ2-7	few	TRBV27
CASSFLGLAGNGYTF	TGTGCCAGCAGCTTCCTAGGCCTGGCGGGGAATGGCTACACCTTC	.	15	TRBJ1-2	.	TRBV7-6
CASSLYNGVIEKLFF	TGTGCCAGCAGCTTGTATAACGGGGTCATCGAAAAACTGTTTTTT	.	15	TRBJ1-4	.	TRBV5-8
CASSFNPRWNGYTF	TGTGCCAGCAGCTTCAATCCCAGGTGGAATGGCTACACCTTC	.	14	TRBJ1-2	.	TRBV7-9
CATSSQVSYEQYF	TGTGCCACCAGCAGCCAGGTGTCCTACGAGCAGTACTTC	.	13	TRBJ2-7	.	TRBV15
CASKPMGQGDQPQHF	TGTGCCAGTAAGCCCATGGGACAGGGGGATCAGCCCCAGCATTTT	TRBD1	15	TRBJ1-5	few	TRBV19
CASSQRRRVNTGELFF	TGTGCCAGCAGCCAGAGGCGCAGGGTCAACACCGGGGAGCTGTTTTTT	.	16	TRBJ2-2	.	TRBV7-8
CASSVVPDYSYNEQFF	TGTGCCAGCAGCGTAGTACCAGACTATTCCTACAATGAGCAGTTCTTC	.	16	TRBJ2-1	few	TRBV9
CASSEVGGQRNQPQHF	TGTGCCAGCAGTGAAGTAGGAGGACAGCGCAATCAGCCCCAGCATTTT	.	16	TRBJ1-5	.	TRBV6-1
CASSQEIAGQETQYF	TGTGCCAGCAGCCAAGAGATAGCGGGGCAGGAGACCCAGTACTTC	TRBD2	15	TRBJ2-5	.	TRBV7-9
CASKTGGLNEQFF	TGTGCCAGTAAAACGGGGGGCCTTAATGAGCAGTTCTTC	.	13	TRBJ2-1	.	TRBV19